The 5 T cell receptor beta chains below were found in one sample sequenced in a study of blood T cell repertoires in COVID-19. Sequencing used immunoSEQ multiplex PCR; TCRdb keeps in-frame clones, though not all of them. The sample has around 83,000 clones, about 85% seen once. Sequencing was performed on peripheral blood. The receptors come from a woman in her seventies with acute or convalescent COVID-19.

The rearrangement uses TRBV19 and TRBJ1-6, with a tentative D call TRBD1 (5 bases). Germline V gene lookup returns CDR1 LNHDA and CDR2 SQIVND (reference sequence). The CDR3 is made up of 16 amino acids. V was clipped by 5 bases and J by 0 bases, with 11 bases between them. CDR3 nucleotide sequence: TGTGCCAGTAGTCTTACGGGGGGCTCCTATAATTCACCCCTCCACTTT. Translating gives CASSLTGGSYNSPLHF.

The chain recombines TRBV6-2 or TRBV6-3 with TRBJ1-1; 7 bases are a match to TRBD1. The J segment lost 6 bases and the V segment lost 5 bases, leaving 6 bases of the junction unmatched. The CDR3 length is 13 residues. CDR1 is MNHEY, CDR2 SVGEGT, per germline. Here the CDR3 reads CASSSLGTAEAFF. The CDR3 DNA follows: TGTGCCAGCAGTAGCCTCGGGACAGCTGAAGCTTTCTTT.

The chain has TRBV19 and TRBJ2-5, with a tentative D call TRBD2 (6 bases). The CDR3 is made up of 15 amino acids. CDR1 and CDR2 (germline): LNHDA, SQIVND (reference sequence). Trimming stripped 7 bases from V and 5 bases from J, with 20 bases between. The DNA for the CDR3 is TGTGCCAGTACAACGTACCTGGGCGGGAAGGAGACCCAGTACTTC. This translates into CASTTYLGGKETQYF. Filled out from reference TRBV19 and TRBJ2-5, the complete variable domain reads DGGITQSPKYLFRKEGQNVTLSCEQNLNHDAMYWYRQDPGQGLRLIYYSQIVNDFQKGDIAEGYSVSREKKESFPLTVTSAQKNPTAFYLCASTTYLGGKETQYFGPGTRLLVL.

The chain combines TRBV27 with TRBJ2-2; weak D call: TRBD2 (6 bases). This CDR3 has 13 amino acids. Germline V gives CDR1 MNHEY, CDR2 SMNVEV (reference sequence). V gave up 1 base and J gave up 6 bases, with 6 bases separating them. The CDR3 is CASSLWEAGELFF. The DNA for the CDR3 is TGTGCCAGCAGTTTATGGGAGGCCGGGGAGCTGTTTTTT.

The chain combines TRBV20-1 with TRBJ1-1; perhaps TRBD1 as D (5 bases). The CDR3 has 10 amino acids. Germline V gene lookup returns CDR1 DFQATT and CDR2 SNEGSKA (reference sequence). The CDR3 DNA follows: TGCAGCGCCCCGGGGGAGGGTGCTTTCTTT. Translation: CSAPGEGAFF.